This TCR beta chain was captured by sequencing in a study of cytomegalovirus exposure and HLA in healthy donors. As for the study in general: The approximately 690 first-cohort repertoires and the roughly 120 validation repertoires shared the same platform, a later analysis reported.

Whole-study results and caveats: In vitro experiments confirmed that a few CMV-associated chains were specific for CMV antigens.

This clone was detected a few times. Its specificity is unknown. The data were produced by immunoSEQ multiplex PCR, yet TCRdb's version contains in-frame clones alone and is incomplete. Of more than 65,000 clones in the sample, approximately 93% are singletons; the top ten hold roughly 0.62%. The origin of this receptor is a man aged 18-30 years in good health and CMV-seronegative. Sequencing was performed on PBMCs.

The CDR3: CATSGGFAAYEQYF. The CDR3 coding sequence is TGTGCCACCAGCGGCGGGTTTGCGGCCTACGAGCAGTACTTC. The J gene is TRBJ2-7, the V gene TRBV15; maybe TRBD2 (5 bases). CDR1 is LNHNV and CDR2 is YYDKDF in the germline V gene (reference sequence). The ends were cut back, 5 bases at V and 2 bases at J, with 13 bases in the middle. CDR3 length: 14 amino acids.